These T cell receptor beta chains were read from a single sample in a study of T cell responses to AZD1222 COVID-19 vaccine. Assay: immunoSEQ multiplex PCR; the TCRdb copy retains only in-frame clones and omits some. Counted here are some 120,000 clones, about 90% occurring once; the ten biggest clones make up about 7.9%. Sequenced material: peripheral blood, taken on day 0 of AZD1222 vaccination. The receptors were sampled from an adult in good health. Both conserved end residues are part of each CDR3. The D gene is left open where the match is weak. The size field is filled for only some rows; it gives once, few, many or a size class.

V: TRBV7-3
size: once
D: TRBD2
J: TRBJ2-2
DNA: TGTGCCAGCAGCCCCCAAGCTGCTAGCGGCGGGGAGCTGTTTTTT
CDR3: CASSPQAASGGELFF

V: TRBV4-1
size: .
D: .
J: TRBJ1-4
DNA: TGCGCCAGCAGCCAGGTCCTGACGGCAACTAATGAAAAACTGTTTTTT
CDR3: CASSQVLTATNEKLFF

V: TRBV9
size: few
D: .
J: TRBJ1-4
DNA: TGTGCCAGCAGCCCCAACGTTCCGGGGGCGGCTAATGAAAAACTGTTTTTT
CDR3: CASSPNVPGAANEKLFF

V: TRBV7-3
size: .
D: .
J: TRBJ2-1
DNA: TGTGCCAGCAGCTTAAAAGCGGCCGGGGGAGGTGAGCAGTTCTTC
CDR3: CASSLKAAGGGEQFF

V: TRBV5-6
size: .
D: TRBD1
J: TRBJ1-1
DNA: TGTGCCAGCAGCTTGTATCGGGGGGACAGAGCTTTCTTT
CDR3: CASSLYRGDRAFF

V: TRBV7-3
size: .
D: .
J: TRBJ2-2
DNA: TGTGCCAGCGCCCTTGGGGGTAACACCGGGGAGCTGTTTTTT
CDR3: CASALGGNTGELFF

V: TRBV28
size: few
D: .
J: TRBJ1-4
DNA: TGTGCCACCCTGGGAAGACAGCGGGGGAAACTGTTTTTT
CDR3: CATLGRQRGKLFF

V: TRBV9
size: .
D: .
J: TRBJ2-5
DNA: TGTGCCAGCAGCCCCCGGTTACGACGGGAGACCCAGTACTTC
CDR3: CASSPRLRRETQYF

V: TRBV5-1
size: .
D: .
J: TRBJ1-2
DNA: TGCGCCAGCAGCTTGGTGTCCGCACCTACTAACTATGGCTACACCTTC
CDR3: CASSLVSAPTNYGYTF

V: TRBV9
size: .
D: TRBD2
J: TRBJ2-1
DNA: TGTGCCAGCAGCGCCATAGCGGGGGGAGGAGATGAGCAGTTCTTC
CDR3: CASSAIAGGGDEQFF

V: TRBV19
size: .
D: TRBD2
J: TRBJ2-1
DNA: TGTGCCAGTAGCCCGGGACTAAGAAGTGAGCAGTTCTTC
CDR3: CASSPGLRSEQFF

V: TRBV18
size: .
D: TRBD2
J: TRBJ2-3
DNA: TGTGCCAGCTCACCGCTAGCGGGGGGGTCCACAGATACGCAGTATTTT
CDR3: CASSPLAGGSTDTQYF

V: TRBV7-5
size: .
D: .
J: TRBJ2-7
DNA: TGTGCCAGAAGCTTCCGGACAGGGTCCTACGAGCAGTACTTC
CDR3: CARSFRTGSYEQYF

V: TRBV29-1
size: few
D: TRBD2
J: TRBJ2-7
DNA: TGCAGCGTTGGTCCCGGGAGGGGTTCCGAGCAGTACTTC
CDR3: CSVGPGRGSEQYF

V: TRBV11-2
size: .
D: .
J: TRBJ1-4
DNA: TGTGCCAGCAGCTCACGAGGAGCAACTAATGAAAAACTGTTTTTT
CDR3: CASSSRGATNEKLFF

V: TRBV6-6
size: .
D: .
J: TRBJ1-5
DNA: TGTGCCAGCAGCATTGCAGGGGAGTTTAATCAGCCCCAGCATTTT
CDR3: CASSIAGEFNQPQHF

V: TRBV19
size: .
D: .
J: TRBJ2-7
DNA: TGTGCCAGTAACGTATGGGGGACCCACGAGCAGTACTTC
CDR3: CASNVWGTHEQYF

V: TRBV5-4
size: .
D: .
J: TRBJ1-4
DNA: TGTGCCAGCGGAAAACAGGGAGTGCTAACTAATGAAAAACTGTTTTTT
CDR3: CASGKQGVLTNEKLFF

V: TRBV29-1
size: .
D: .
J: TRBJ2-1
DNA: TGCAGCGTTGAGAACAGACTAAGCGGGTCGCAGTTCTTC
CDR3: CSVENRLSGSQFF